This entry is about one TCR beta chain. Unmatched junction bases numbered 7, after V lost 1 base and J lost 7 bases. CDR1 and CDR2 (germline): SGDLS, YYNGEE. The CDR3 runs to 15 residues. The source of the sample is a study of cytomegalovirus exposure and HLA in healthy donors. The PCR used 60 Vbeta and 13 Jbeta primers. Assay used: immunoSEQ multiplex PCR; TCRdb lists only in-frame clones, some missing. The sample comprises 110,000 to 150,000 clones, 80% of which are singletons, and about 1.2% rests with the top ten. The sequence came from a female donor in good health and CMV-seronegative. V gene TRBV9 combines with J gene TRBJ2-1, with 8 bases identical to TRBD2. The sequenced sample was PBMCs. The CDR3 here is CASSVLGTRQNEQFF. CDR3 sequence (DNA): TGTGCCAGCAGCGTACTTGGGACTAGGCAGAATGAGCAGTTCTTC. Looking up the rest from reference TRBV9 and TRBJ2-1 gives the full variable domain: DSGVTQTPKHLITATGQRVTLRCSPRSGDLSVYWYQQSLDQGLQFLIQYYNGEERAKGNILERFSAQQFPDLHSELNLSSLELGDSALYFCASSVLGTRQNEQFFGPGTRLTVL.